These 26 T cell receptor beta chains were all obtained from the same sample, sequenced in a study of T cell responses to AZD1222 COVID-19 vaccine. Profiled with immunoSEQ multiplex PCR; TCRdb holds only in-frame clones, not every one. The data contain some 120,000 clones, around 86% of them seen just once; the ten biggest clones take up around 2.9%. Sequenced material: peripheral blood, taken 28 days after the second AZD1222 dose. The origin of the receptors is an adult who received the AZD1222 COVID-19 vaccine.

This clone was observed once. The chain recombines TRBV5-1 with TRBJ2-3, with D unresolved. The V end lost 2 bases, the J end lost 4 bases, and 5 bases lay between the germline ends. The CDR3 covers 12 residues. Germline V gene lookup returns CDR1 SGHRS and CDR2 YFSETQ. CDR3 sequence: CASSFGSDTQYF. CDR3 sequence (DNA): TGCGCCAGCAGCTTTGGTTCAGATACGCAGTATTTT.

Worth noting for this clone: The CDR3 does not end in the conserved phenylalanine or tryptophan, so this is likely a read error. V usage is TRBV27 and J usage is TRBJ1-6; 10 bases line up with TRBD1. CDR3 size: 14 residues. Germline trimming cut 5 bases from V and 10 bases from J; bases unmatched to any gene: 5. Germline assignment: CDR1 MNHEY and CDR2 SMNVEV (reference sequence). The CDR3 nucleotides are TGTGCCAGCAGTCGGGACAGGGGTGGATCACCCCTCCACCTT. Encoded protein: CASSRDRGGSPLHL.

The rearrangement uses TRBV6-5 and TRBJ1-5; D is undetermined. The CDR3 is 13 amino acids. Trimming pared 6 bases from V and 1 base from J, leaving 7 bases between. From germline, CDR1 is MNHEY and CDR2 SVGAGI. The CDR3 region is CASRGKSNQPQHF. The CDR3 nucleotides are TGTGCCAGCAGAGGGAAAAGCAATCAGCCCCAGCATTTT.

The V gene is TRBV5-1, the J gene TRBJ1-3; the D gene is possibly TRBD1 (6 bases). Germline V lookup: CDR1 SGHRS, CDR2 YFSETQ. The CDR3 consists of 16 residues. Trimming pared 0 bases from V and 1 base from J, leaving 11 bases between. The CDR3 region has the DNA TGCGCCAGCAGCTTGGATGGACAGAAGTCTGGAAACACCATATATTTT. Protein product: CASSLDGQKSGNTIYF.

The chain employs TRBV5-4 and TRBJ2-3; no clear D gene. In germline, CDR1 is SGHNT, CDR2 YYREEE (reference sequence). This CDR3 region has 14 residues. The V and J ends lost 0 bases and 4 bases respectively, with 9 bases between them. CDR3 sequence: CASSLGGSADTQYF. Here the CDR3 DNA reads TGTGCCAGCAGCTTGGGGGGTAGTGCAGATACGCAGTATTTT.

The rearrangement links TRBV6-1 to TRBJ2-7; 14 bases line up with TRBD2. V was pared by 3 bases and J by 2 bases, with 0 bases of the junction left unmatched. Germline V CDR1 and CDR2: MNHNS, SASEGT. The CDR3 has 15 amino acids. The CDR3 protein is CASSETSGGAYEQYF. The CDR3 coding sequence is TGTGCCAGCAGTGAGACTAGCGGGGGGGCCTACGAGCAGTACTTC.

This clone was seen only once. The rearrangement links TRBV7-9 to TRBJ2-7; possible D gene TRBD1, 6 bases. V shed 5 bases and J shed 2 bases, with 13 bases lying between them. The CDR3 runs to 14 residues. CDR1 is SEHNR, CDR2 FQNEAQ, per germline (reference sequence). The chain's CDR3 is CASSPTGSPYEQYF. The CDR3 DNA is TGTGCCAGCAGCCCTACAGGGAGTCCCTACGAGCAGTACTTC.

The sample holds one count of this clone. The V and J genes are TRBV7-2 and TRBJ1-5; D may be TRBD1 (5 bases). The germline gives CDR1 SGHTA, CDR2 FQGNSA. The CDR3 totals 15 residues. V shed 5 bases and J shed 4 bases, with 15 bases lying between them. CDR3 region: CASSPSGGVNQPQHF. The CDR3 nucleotides are TGTGCCAGCAGCCCGAGTGGGGGGGTAAATCAGCCCCAGCATTTT. The full variable domain, with the rest looked up from reference TRBV7-2 and TRBJ1-5, is GAGVSQSPSNKVTEKGKDVELRCDPISGHTALYWYRQSLGQGLEFLIYFQGNSAPDKSGLPSDRFSAERTGGSVSTLTIQRTQQEDSAVYLCASSPSGGVNQPQHFGDGTRLSIL.

This chain connects TRBV24-1 to TRBJ1-2; 10 nucleotides line up with TRBD1. The CDR3 is 16 amino acids. V lost 2 bases to trimming and J lost 6 bases; unmatched junction nucleotides: 8. Germline V CDR1 and CDR2: KGHDR, SFDVKD. The CDR3 bases are TGTGCCACCAGTGATTCCGGACAGGGGGAAGTGGATGGCTACACCTTC. This gives the protein CATSDSGQGEVDGYTF.

This clone was recorded only once. The chain recombines TRBV18 with TRBJ1-1; D gene ambiguous. This CDR3 is 15 amino acids long. Germline V CDR1 and CDR2: KGHSH, LQKENI. Trimming cost V 3 bases and J 5 bases, with 16 bases left between them. The CDR3 loop is CASSPSPGRITEAFF. In DNA, the CDR3 is TGTGCCAGCTCACCCTCCCCCGGGCGAATTACTGAAGCTTTCTTT.

The V gene is TRBV29-1, the J gene TRBJ1-5, with D tentatively TRBD1 (6 bases). Germline-derived CDR1 and CDR2 are SQVTM and ANQGSEA. V was pared by 5 bases and J by 3 bases, with 11 bases between. CDR3 length: 13 residues. The CDR3 nucleotides are TGCAGCGTTTTGACAGGACCCAATCAGCCCCAGCATTTT. Translated, it gives CSVLTGPNQPQHF.

This chain uses TRBV29-1 with TRBJ2-2; D is perhaps TRBD1 or TRBD2 (6 bases each). Germline CDR1 SQVTM, CDR2 ANQGSEA. Trimming cost V 4 bases and J 5 bases, with 14 bases left between them. The CDR3 spans 14 residues. CDR3 in DNA: TGCAGCGTTGGAAGGGGGGTGAGAACCGGGGAGCTGTTTTTT. Translating it yields CSVGRGVRTGELFF.

This rearrangement joins TRBV7-2 to TRBJ1-3; 7 bases are a match to TRBD1. The CDR3 is 16 residues long. CDR1 and CDR2 from the germline V gene are SGHTA and FQGNSA. The V segment lost 5 bases and the J segment 0 bases; nucleotides outside the gene matches: 7. The CDR3 here is CASSRLGQSSGNTIYF. The CDR3 bases are TGTGCCAGCAGCCGCCTGGGACAGAGCTCTGGAAACACCATATATTTT.

This clone was counted a single time. V and J are TRBV19 and TRBJ1-5; D is possibly TRBD1 (5 bases). The germline gives CDR1 LNHDA, CDR2 SQIVND (reference sequence). The CDR3 is 15 amino acids. V dropped 3 bases and J dropped 0 bases, with 9 bases sitting between them. The DNA for the CDR3 is TGTGCCAGTAGTATCTGGGGGTATAGCAATCAGCCCCAGCATTTT. It encodes CASSIWGYSNQPQHF.

This sequence joins TRBV2 and TRBJ2-7; D possibly corresponds to TRBD1 (5 bases). The length of the CDR3 is 11 residues. V lost 8 bases and J 6 bases, leaving 11 bases between the germline ends. In germline, CDR1 is SNHLY, CDR2 FYNNEI. The CDR3 sequence is CASGSGREQYF. DNA of the CDR3: TGTGCCAGCGGGTCAGGGCGCGAGCAGTACTTC.

V gene TRBV7-8 combines with J gene TRBJ2-7; D might be TRBD2 (6 bases). The V gene's germline CDR1 is SGHVS and CDR2 FQNEAQ. The CDR3 has 14 residues. Trimming cost V 0 bases and J 3 bases, with 9 bases left between them. The CDR3 here is CASSLAGLNYEQYF. DNA for the CDR3: TGTGCCAGCAGCTTAGCGGGACTGAACTACGAGCAGTACTTC.

The rearrangement links TRBV6-4 to TRBJ1-2, with D perhaps TRBD1 (5 bases). V was trimmed by 0 bases and J by 9 bases, leaving 14 bases between them. Germline loops: CDR1 MRHNA, CDR2 SNTAGT. This CDR3 region has 14 residues. The chain's CDR3 is CASSDSSEGPSYTF. For the CDR3, the DNA is TGTGCCAGCAGTGACTCGTCTGAGGGGCCCAGCTACACCTTC.

The gene calls are TRBV19 and TRBJ1-1, with D possibly matching TRBD1 (5 bases). V was shortened by 10 bases and J by 6 bases, with 12 bases between the two germline ends. Germline V CDR1 and CDR2: LNHDA, SQIVND (reference sequence). This CDR3 spans 11 amino acids. CDR3 nucleotides: TGTGCCACCCTGATGGGGCCTGAAGCTTTCTTT. It yields the protein CATLMGPEAFF.

The chain has TRBV5-4 and TRBJ2-5; D is ambiguous. From germline, CDR1 is SGHNT and CDR2 YYREEE (reference sequence). The CDR3 length is 15 residues. The ends were cut back, 1 base at V and 2 bases at J, with 12 bases in the middle. CDR3 nucleotides: TGTGCCAGCAGCTTGCAGATGGGCCTACAAGAGACCCAGTACTTC. It yields the protein CASSLQMGLQETQYF. Full variable domain (missing parts from reference TRBV5-4 and TRBJ2-5): ETGVTQSPTHLIKTRGQQVTLRCSSQSGHNTVSWYQQALGQGPQFIFQYYREEENGRGNFPPRFSGLQFPNYSSELNVNALELDDSALYLCASSLQMGLQETQYFGPGTRLLVL.

This chain links TRBV5-4 with TRBJ2-1, with TRBD2 identical over 11 bases. The V and J ends lost 4 bases and 4 bases, in that order; junction bases with no gene match: 13. The CDR3 runs 18 residues. Germline V gene sequence: CDR1 SGHNT, CDR2 YYREEE (reference sequence). The CDR3, as DNA: TGTGCCAGCAGCCGATGGGGGTCTAGCGGGGGGTATTACAATGAGCAGTTCTTC. Amino acid sequence: CASSRWGSSGGYYNEQFF.

A word on this clone: The sample contains more than one DNA sequence encoding this CDR3. V gene TRBV25-1 combines with J gene TRBJ2-7; 9 bases line up with TRBD2. V lost 1 base, J lost 5 bases, and 3 bases stayed unmatched. Germline CDR1 reads MGHDK; CDR2 reads SYGVNS. The CDR3 is made up of 14 amino acids. CDR3 in amino acids: CASSEWRGGHEQYF. DNA for the CDR3: TGTGCCAGCAGTGAATGGCGGGGGGGACACGAGCAGTACTTC.

The V gene is TRBV4-3, the J gene TRBJ2-3, with TRBD2 matching over 11 bases. J was trimmed by 3 bases and V by 3 bases; bases with no gene match: 8. The CDR3 is 17 residues long. CDR1 is LGHNA and CDR2 is YSLEER in the germline V gene. The CDR3 nucleotides read TGCGCCAGCAGCCAGGACTTAGCGGGGGGGCTAACAGATACGCAGTATTTT. Translation gives CASSQDLAGGLTDTQYF.

This chain joins TRBV7-9 and TRBJ2-1; 11 positions agree with TRBD2. The germline V gene encodes CDR1 SEHNR and CDR2 FQNEAQ (reference sequence). V lost 5 bases and J lost 7; bases outside the gene matches: 13. The CDR3 runs 17 residues. The CDR3: CASSARRSGGAFNEQFF. In DNA form, the CDR3 reads TGTGCCAGCAGCGCACGCCGTAGCGGGGGGGCGTTTAATGAGCAGTTCTTC.

This clone came up once. V gene TRBV5-1 combines with J gene TRBJ2-7, with no clear D. Per germline, CDR1 SGHRS and CDR2 YFSETQ. Between the trimmed V and J ends, which lost 5 bases and 1 base, there was a span of 10 bases. The CDR3 length is 13 residues. This CDR3 reads CASSLTESYEQYF. CDR3 sequence (DNA): TGCGCCAGCAGTTTAACGGAGTCCTACGAGCAGTACTTC.

This clone was detected a few times. V gene TRBV2 combines with J gene TRBJ1-4, with D tentatively TRBD1 (5 bases). The V gene lost 5 bases and the J gene lost 3 bases, with 13 bases spanning the gap. Germline-derived CDR1 and CDR2 are SNHLY and FYNNEI. This CDR3 region has 15 residues. DNA of the CDR3: TGTGCCAGCAGTCACTACAGGCTGTCTAATGAAAAACTGTTTTTT. Translating gives CASSHYRLSNEKLFF.

The chain joins TRBV30 to TRBJ2-3, with TRBD1 matching 9 bases. This CDR3 has 14 amino acids. V was clipped by 1 base and J by 1 base; unmatched bases: 0. Germline-derived CDR1 and CDR2 are GTSNPN and SVGIG (reference sequence). The CDR3 DNA is TGTGCCTGGAGTGGGACAGGGGGCACAGATACGCAGTATTTT. This sequence encodes CAWSGTGGTDTQYF. The whole variable domain, filled in from reference TRBV30 and TRBJ2-3, reads SQTIHQWPATLVQPVGSPLSLECTVEGTSNPNLYWYRQAAGRGLQLLFYSVGIGQISSEVPQNLSASRPQDRQFILSSKKLLLSDSGFYLCAWSGTGGTDTQYFGPGTRLTVL.